This paragraph covers one T cell receptor beta chain sequence. This sample was taken from a study of blood T cell repertoires in COVID-19. About the study: COVID-19 samples collected from the United States, Italy and Spain covered acute and convalescent phases. T cells, B-cell-depleted T cells, or PBMCs provided the cDNA or gDNA that served as material.

The CDR3 length is 12 residues. V lost 2 bases and J 11 bases, leaving 12 bases between the germline ends. CDR1 and CDR2 (germline): SNHLY, FYNNEI. In the original analysis: Reference gene primer amplification in the assay estimated nucleated cell counts. Measured with immunoSEQ multiplex PCR; TCRdb has only the in-frame clones, and not every one. The V and J calls and clone size were taken over from that table, and D and trimming were inferred from the DNA. The table lists over 250,000 clones, roughly 90% of them singletons. This TCR was sampled from a man in his fifties with acute or convalescent COVID-19. The gene calls are TRBV2 and TRBJ1-1, with a weak D call TRBD1 (6 bases). Material: peripheral blood. As DNA, the CDR3 is TGTGCCAGCAGTGAAATAGGGGGGGCTGCTTTCTTT. Translating gives CASSEIGGAAFF.